This is a list of T cell receptor beta chains from one sample in a study of T cells in Graves' hyperthyroidism and ophthalmopathy. TCRdb itself ran the multiplex PCR reads through MiXCR, one entry per CDR3 protein. The sample carries 350,000 or so distinct CDR3 sequences, 15% to 20% recorded once. The sample consisted of blood. Source of these receptors: a woman between 40 and 50 years old with Graves' ophthalmopathy. Both conserved end residues are part of each CDR3. D genes are given only for firm matches. Clone size is given for some rows only: seen once, a few or many times, or a class if the clone is expanded.

j_gene: TRBJ2-2
d_gene: -
v_gene: TRBV28
abundance: many
CDR3aa: CASTYESPAGELFF
CDR3nt: TGTGCCAGCACCTACGAGTCTCCGGCCGGGGAGCTGTTTTTT

j_gene: TRBJ2-6
d_gene: -
v_gene: TRBV16
abundance: many
CDR3aa: CASSPLRAGANVLTF
CDR3nt: TGTGCCAGCAGCCCCCTGAGAGCTGGGGCCAACGTCCTGACTTTC

j_gene: TRBJ2-7
d_gene: -
v_gene: TRBV6-1
abundance: many
CDR3aa: CASRLGVGPAYEQYF
CDR3nt: TGTGCCAGCAGGTTGGGGGTGGGACCTGCCTACGAGCAGTACTTC

j_gene: TRBJ1-2
d_gene: -
v_gene: TRBV18
abundance: -
CDR3aa: CASSQDGNYGYTF
CDR3nt: TGTGCCAGCTCACAGGACGGGAACTATGGCTACACCTTC

j_gene: TRBJ2-7
d_gene: TRBD1
v_gene: TRBV5-1
abundance: -
CDR3aa: CASSYPGQGALYEQYF
CDR3nt: TGCGCCAGCAGCTACCCGGGACAGGGGGCCCTTTACGAGCAGTACTTC

j_gene: TRBJ2-4
d_gene: -
v_gene: TRBV11-2
abundance: many
CDR3aa: CASSLEFGENIQYF
CDR3nt: TGTGCCAGCAGCTTAGAATTTGGCGAAAACATTCAGTACTTC

j_gene: TRBJ2-2
d_gene: TRBD1
v_gene: TRBV27
abundance: -
CDR3aa: CASTLVRGLHTGELFF
CDR3nt: TGTGCCAGTACCCTAGTGAGGGGGCTTCACACCGGGGAGCTGTTTTTT

j_gene: TRBJ2-2
d_gene: -
v_gene: TRBV6-1
abundance: many
CDR3aa: CASRAYTGELFF
CDR3nt: TGTGCCAGCAGGGCCTACACCGGGGAGCTGTTTTTT

j_gene: TRBJ1-1
d_gene: -
v_gene: TRBV11-2
abundance: many
CDR3aa: CASSLIRGTEASF
CDR3nt: TGTGCCAGCAGCTTAATTAGGGGGACTGAAGCTTCCTTT

j_gene: TRBJ2-7
d_gene: TRBD2
v_gene: TRBV11-2
abundance: -
CDR3aa: CASSTRIAGGITYEQYF
CDR3nt: TGTGCCAGCAGCACGAGAATAGCGGGAGGAATAACCTACGAGCAGTACTTC

j_gene: TRBJ1-3
d_gene: -
v_gene: TRBV5-6
abundance: few
CDR3aa: CASSIKTQDFSGNTIYF
CDR3nt: TGTGCCAGCAGTATAAAGACTCAAGACTTCTCTGGAAACACCATATATTTT

j_gene: TRBJ2-2
d_gene: TRBD2
v_gene: TRBV12-3/TRBV12-4
abundance: many
CDR3aa: CASSSGTSVATGELFF
CDR3nt: TGTGCCAGCAGTTCCGGGACTAGCGTCGCCACCGGGGAGCTGTTTTTT

j_gene: TRBJ2-5
d_gene: TRBD2
v_gene: TRBV12-3/TRBV12-4
abundance: many
CDR3aa: CASSPPGLGPETQYF
CDR3nt: TGTGCCAGCAGTCCCCCGGGACTAGGCCCAGAGACCCAGTACTTC

j_gene: TRBJ2-5
d_gene: -
v_gene: TRBV7-8
abundance: many
CDR3aa: CAAGQQETQYF
CDR3nt: TGTGCCGCGGGACAGCAAGAGACCCAGTACTTC

j_gene: TRBJ2-5
d_gene: -
v_gene: TRBV28
abundance: many
CDR3aa: CASHRTKLGAGETQYF
CDR3nt: TGTGCCAGCCACCGCACTAAATTGGGGGCTGGAGAGACCCAGTACTTC

j_gene: TRBJ2-7
d_gene: TRBD2
v_gene: TRBV11-2
abundance: many
CDR3aa: CASSLVGLAGLSSYEQYF
CDR3nt: TGTGCCAGCAGCTTAGTGGGACTAGCGGGCCTAAGCTCCTACGAGCAGTACTTC

j_gene: TRBJ2-7
d_gene: -
v_gene: TRBV6-5
abundance: many
CDR3aa: CASSPDGYEQYF
CDR3nt: TGTGCCAGCAGCCCGGACGGATACGAGCAGTACTTC

j_gene: TRBJ2-7
d_gene: TRBD2
v_gene: TRBV11-2
abundance: -
CDR3aa: CASSLVTSGGPYEQYF
CDR3nt: TGTGCCAGCAGCTTAGTGACTAGCGGGGGACCCTACGAGCAGTACTTC

j_gene: TRBJ1-5
d_gene: -
v_gene: TRBV28
abundance: many
CDR3aa: CASSLLGTPNQPQHF
CDR3nt: TGTGCCAGCAGTCTGCTCGGGACACCTAACCAGCCCCAGCATTTT

j_gene: TRBJ1-1
d_gene: -
v_gene: TRBV5-1
abundance: many
CDR3aa: CASNRALDTEAFF
CDR3nt: TGCGCCAGCAACCGGGCCTTGGACACTGAAGCTTTCTTT

j_gene: TRBJ2-1
d_gene: -
v_gene: TRBV19
abundance: many
CDR3aa: CASSIQPLGSNEQFF
CDR3nt: TGTGCCAGTAGTATTCAACCCCTCGGGAGCAATGAGCAGTTCTTC

j_gene: TRBJ1-1
d_gene: -
v_gene: TRBV5-1
abundance: many
CDR3aa: CASSLGPGLYTEAFF
CDR3nt: TGCGCCAGCAGCTTGGGTCCAGGATTGTACACTGAAGCTTTCTTT

j_gene: TRBJ1-1
d_gene: TRBD1
v_gene: TRBV29-1
abundance: -
CDR3aa: CSAAGQENTEAFF
CDR3nt: TGCAGCGCTGCTGGACAGGAGAACACTGAAGCTTTCTTT

j_gene: TRBJ2-1
d_gene: TRBD2
v_gene: TRBV24-1
abundance: few
CDR3aa: CATSDPSGRAINEQFF
CDR3nt: TGTGCCACCAGTGACCCCAGCGGGAGAGCGATCAATGAGCAGTTCTTC

j_gene: TRBJ1-1
d_gene: -
v_gene: TRBV18
abundance: -
CDR3aa: CASSSVGGADF
CDR3nt: TGTGCCAGCTCAAGTGTGGGAGGGGCGGACTTT

j_gene: TRBJ1-6
d_gene: -
v_gene: TRBV10-3
abundance: many
CDR3aa: CAISEERGSPLHF
CDR3nt: TGTGCCATCAGTGAGGAAAGAGGTTCACCCCTCCACTTT

j_gene: TRBJ2-7
d_gene: -
v_gene: TRBV6-2/TRBV6-3
abundance: -
CDR3aa: CASSYTAGREQYF
CDR3nt: TGTGCCAGCAGTTATACGGCGGGACGGGAGCAGTACTTC